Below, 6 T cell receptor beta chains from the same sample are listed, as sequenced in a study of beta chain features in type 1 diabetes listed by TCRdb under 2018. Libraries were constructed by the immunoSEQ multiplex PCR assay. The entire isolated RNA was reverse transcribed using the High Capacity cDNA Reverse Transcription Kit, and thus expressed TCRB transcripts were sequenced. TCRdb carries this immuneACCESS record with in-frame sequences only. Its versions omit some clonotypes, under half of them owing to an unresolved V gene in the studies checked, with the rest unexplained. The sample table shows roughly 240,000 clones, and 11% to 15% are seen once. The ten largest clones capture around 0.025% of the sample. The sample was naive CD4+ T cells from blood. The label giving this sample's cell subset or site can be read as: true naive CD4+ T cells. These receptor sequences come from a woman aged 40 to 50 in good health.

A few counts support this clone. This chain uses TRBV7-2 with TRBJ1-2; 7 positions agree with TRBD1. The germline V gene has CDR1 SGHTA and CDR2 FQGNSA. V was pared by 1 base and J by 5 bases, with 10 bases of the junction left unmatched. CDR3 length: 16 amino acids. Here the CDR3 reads CASSLGVQGFGYGYTF. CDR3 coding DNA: TGTGCCAGCAGCTTAGGGGTACAGGGGTTTGGGTATGGCTACACCTTC.

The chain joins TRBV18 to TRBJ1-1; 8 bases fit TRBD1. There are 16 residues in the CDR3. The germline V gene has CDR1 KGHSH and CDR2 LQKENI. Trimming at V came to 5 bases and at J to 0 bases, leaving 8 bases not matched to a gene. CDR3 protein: CASSRGQEFLNTEAFF. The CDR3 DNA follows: TGTGCCAGCTCAAGGGGACAGGAGTTTCTGAACACTGAAGCTTTCTTT.

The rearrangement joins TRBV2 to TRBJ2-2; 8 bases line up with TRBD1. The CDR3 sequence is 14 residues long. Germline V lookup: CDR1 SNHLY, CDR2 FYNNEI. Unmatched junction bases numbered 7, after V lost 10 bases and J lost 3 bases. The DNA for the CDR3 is TGTGCCACCGAGGACAGGGCCCACACCGGGGAGCTGTTTTTT. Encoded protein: CATEDRAHTGELFF.

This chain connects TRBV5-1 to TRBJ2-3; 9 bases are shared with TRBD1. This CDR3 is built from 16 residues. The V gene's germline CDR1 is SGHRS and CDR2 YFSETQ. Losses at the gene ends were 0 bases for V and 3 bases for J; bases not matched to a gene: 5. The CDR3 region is CASSLGPDRGTDTQYF. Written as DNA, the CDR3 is TGCGCCAGCAGCTTGGGCCCGGACAGGGGTACAGATACGCAGTATTTT.

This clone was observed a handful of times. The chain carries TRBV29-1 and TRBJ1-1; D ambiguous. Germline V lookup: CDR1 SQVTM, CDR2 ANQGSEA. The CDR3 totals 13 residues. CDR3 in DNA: TGCACCTCAGGTCTTATCCTGAACACTGAAGCTTTCTTT. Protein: CTSGLILNTEAFF.

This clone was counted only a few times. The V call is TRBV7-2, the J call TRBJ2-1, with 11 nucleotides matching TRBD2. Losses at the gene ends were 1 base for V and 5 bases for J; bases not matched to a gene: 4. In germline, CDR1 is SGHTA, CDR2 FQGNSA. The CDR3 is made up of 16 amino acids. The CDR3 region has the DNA TGTGCCAGCAGCTTAGAGCTAGCGGGGGGCAACAATGAGCAGTTCTTC. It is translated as CASSLELAGGNNEQFF.